Detailed here is one T cell receptor (beta chain). The entry originates in a study of T cell changes during pregnancy in multiple sclerosis. The method was immunoSEQ multiplex PCR; TCRdb's version includes in-frame clones alone and lacks a portion of them. The data hold approximately 130,000 clones, with over 85% observed a single time. Sequenced material: peripheral blood, taken before pregnancy. The receptor was isolated from a female donor with multiple sclerosis, enrolled in a pregnancy study.

CDR3 region: CASSRAGGRNEQYF. The CDR3 nucleotides are TGTGCCAGCAGCCGCGCGGGAGGGAGGAACGAGCAGTACTTC. The J gene is TRBJ2-7, the V gene TRBV7-3; TRBD2 agrees at 9 bases. CDR1 and CDR2 from the germline V gene are SGHTA and FQGTGA. The CDR3 runs to 14 residues. V lost 5 bases, J lost 5 bases, and 7 bases stayed unmatched.